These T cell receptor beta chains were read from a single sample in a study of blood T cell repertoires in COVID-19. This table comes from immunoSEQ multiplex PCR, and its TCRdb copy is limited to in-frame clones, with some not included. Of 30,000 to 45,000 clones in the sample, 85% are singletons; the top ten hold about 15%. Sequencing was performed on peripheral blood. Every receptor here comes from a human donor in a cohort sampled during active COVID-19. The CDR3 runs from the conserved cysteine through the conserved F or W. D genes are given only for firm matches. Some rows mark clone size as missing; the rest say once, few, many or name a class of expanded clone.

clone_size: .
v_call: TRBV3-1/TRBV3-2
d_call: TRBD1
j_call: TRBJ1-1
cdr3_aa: CASNWGTGGTVAFF
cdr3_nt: TGTGCCAGCAATTGGGGGACAGGGGGCACGGTAGCTTTCTTT

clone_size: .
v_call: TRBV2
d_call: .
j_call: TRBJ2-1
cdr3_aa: CASSSGTYNEQFF
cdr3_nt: TGTGCCAGCAGTAGCGGAACCTACAATGAGCAGTTCTTC

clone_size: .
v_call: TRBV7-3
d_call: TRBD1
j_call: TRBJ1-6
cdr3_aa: CASSLTGQGEPLHF
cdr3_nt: TGTGCCAGCAGCTTAACGGGACAGGGCGAACCCCTCCACTTT

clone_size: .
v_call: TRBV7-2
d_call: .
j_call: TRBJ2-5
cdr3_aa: CASSLGLGEDSQYF
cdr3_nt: TGTGCCAGCAGCTTAGGTCTTGGGGAGGACTCCCAGTACTTC

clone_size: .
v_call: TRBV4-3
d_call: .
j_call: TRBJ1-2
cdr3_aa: CASSLTTDTHYGYTF
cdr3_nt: TGCGCCAGCAGCCTAACAACCGACACGCACTATGGCTACACCTTC

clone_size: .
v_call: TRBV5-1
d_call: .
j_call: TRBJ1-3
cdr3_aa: CASSKAQGPFGNTIYF
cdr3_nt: TGCGCCAGCAGCAAAGCTCAGGGGCCTTTTGGAAACACCATATATTTT

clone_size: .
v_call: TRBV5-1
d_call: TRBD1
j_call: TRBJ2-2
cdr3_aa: CASSLTGTASTGELFF
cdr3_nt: TGCGCCAGCAGCTTGACCGGGACAGCAAGCACCGGGGAGCTGTTTTTT

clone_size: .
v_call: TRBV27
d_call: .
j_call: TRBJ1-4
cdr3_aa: CASTSRLPNEKLFF
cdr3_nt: TGTGCCAGCACTAGTAGACTTCCGAATGAAAAACTGTTTTTT

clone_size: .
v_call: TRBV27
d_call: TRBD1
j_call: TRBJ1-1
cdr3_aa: CASSLRTGLRNTEAFF
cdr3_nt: TGTGCCAGCAGTCTCCGGACAGGGCTACGAAACACTGAAGCTTTCTTT

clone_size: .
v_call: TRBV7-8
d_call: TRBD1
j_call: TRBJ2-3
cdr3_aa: CASSLAQPVTGGVDTQYF
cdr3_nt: TGTGCCAGCAGCTTAGCCCAGCCCGTAACAGGGGGAGTAGATACGCAGTATTTT

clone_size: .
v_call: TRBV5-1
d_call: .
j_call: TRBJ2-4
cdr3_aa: CASSLDRNIQYF
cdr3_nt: TGCGCCAGCAGCTTAGATAGAAACATTCAGTACTTC

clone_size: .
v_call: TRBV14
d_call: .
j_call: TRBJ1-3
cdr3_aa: CASSFYGRGNTIYF
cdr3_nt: TGTGCCAGCTCCTTTTATGGCCGCGGAAACACCATATATTTT

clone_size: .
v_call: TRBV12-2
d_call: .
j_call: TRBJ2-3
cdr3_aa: CASRFRGRGTDTQYF
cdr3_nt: TGTGCAAGTCGCTTCAGAGGGAGAGGCACAGATACGCAGTATTTT

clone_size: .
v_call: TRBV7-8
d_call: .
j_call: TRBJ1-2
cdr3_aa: CASSFDQAGLYGYTF
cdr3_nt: TGTGCCAGCAGCTTTGATCAGGCGGGATTATATGGCTACACCTTC

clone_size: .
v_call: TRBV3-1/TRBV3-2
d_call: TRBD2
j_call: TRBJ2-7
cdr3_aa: CASRGLAGATQYF
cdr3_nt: TGTGCCAGCAGAGGCCTAGCGGGGGCCACGCAGTACTTC

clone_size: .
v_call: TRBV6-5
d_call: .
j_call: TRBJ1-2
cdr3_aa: CASSYRGGGYTF
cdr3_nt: TGTGCCAGCAGTTACAGGGGTGGTGGCTACACCTTC

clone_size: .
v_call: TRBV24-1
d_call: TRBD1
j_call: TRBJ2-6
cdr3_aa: CATSGQGPTSGANVLTF
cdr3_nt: TGTGCCACCAGTGGACAGGGTCCGACCTCTGGGGCCAACGTCCTGACTTTC

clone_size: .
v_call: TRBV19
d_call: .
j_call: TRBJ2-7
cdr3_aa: CASSSGVGNEQYF
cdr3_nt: TGTGCCAGTAGTTCGGGGGTGGGAAACGAGCAGTACTTC

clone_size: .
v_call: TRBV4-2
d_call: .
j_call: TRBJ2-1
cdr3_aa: CASSQDRAGDLGDEQFF
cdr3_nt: TGTGCCAGCAGCCAAGATCGAGCGGGTGACCTCGGGGATGAGCAGTTCTTC

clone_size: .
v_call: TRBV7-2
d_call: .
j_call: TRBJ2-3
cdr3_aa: CASSGESIDTQYF
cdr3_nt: TGTGCCAGCTCGGGGGAAAGTATAGATACGCAGTATTTT

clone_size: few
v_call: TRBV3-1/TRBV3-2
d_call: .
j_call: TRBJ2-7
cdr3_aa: CASSQGRVREQYF
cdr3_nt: TGTGCCAGCAGCCAAGGAAGAGTTCGCGAGCAGTACTTC

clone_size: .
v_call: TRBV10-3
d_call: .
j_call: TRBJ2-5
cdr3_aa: CAISESTGLETQYF
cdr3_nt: TGTGCCATCAGTGAGTCGACAGGACTAGAGACCCAGTACTTC

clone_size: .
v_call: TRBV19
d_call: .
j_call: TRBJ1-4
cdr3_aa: CASSAGGRNEKLFF
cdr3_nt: TGTGCCAGTAGTGCCGGGGGGAGGAATGAAAAACTGTTTTTT

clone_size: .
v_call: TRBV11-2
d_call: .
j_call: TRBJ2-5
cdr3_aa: CASSSNREETQYF
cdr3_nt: TGTGCCAGCAGCTCGAACAGGGAAGAGACCCAGTACTTC

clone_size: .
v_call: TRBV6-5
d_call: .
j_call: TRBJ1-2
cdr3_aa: CASSYGQNYGYTF
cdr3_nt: TGTGCCAGCAGTTATGGACAGAACTATGGCTACACCTTC

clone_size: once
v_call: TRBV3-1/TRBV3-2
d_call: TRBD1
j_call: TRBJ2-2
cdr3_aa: CASSRTGGITGELFF
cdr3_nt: TGTGCCAGCAGCCGGACAGGGGGGATCACCGGGGAGCTGTTTTTT

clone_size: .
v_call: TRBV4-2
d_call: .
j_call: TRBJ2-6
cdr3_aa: CASSRDKHPISGANVLTF
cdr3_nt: TGTGCCAGCAGCCGAGACAAGCACCCCATCTCTGGGGCCAACGTCCTGACTTTC

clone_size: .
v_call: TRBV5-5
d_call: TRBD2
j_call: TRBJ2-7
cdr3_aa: CASAGVLYEQYF
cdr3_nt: TGTGCCAGCGCGGGGGTATTATACGAGCAGTACTTC

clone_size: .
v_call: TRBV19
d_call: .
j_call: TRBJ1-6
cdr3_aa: CASSLQGPNSPLHF
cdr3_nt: TGTGCCAGTAGTTTACAGGGTCCTAATTCACCCCTCCACTTT